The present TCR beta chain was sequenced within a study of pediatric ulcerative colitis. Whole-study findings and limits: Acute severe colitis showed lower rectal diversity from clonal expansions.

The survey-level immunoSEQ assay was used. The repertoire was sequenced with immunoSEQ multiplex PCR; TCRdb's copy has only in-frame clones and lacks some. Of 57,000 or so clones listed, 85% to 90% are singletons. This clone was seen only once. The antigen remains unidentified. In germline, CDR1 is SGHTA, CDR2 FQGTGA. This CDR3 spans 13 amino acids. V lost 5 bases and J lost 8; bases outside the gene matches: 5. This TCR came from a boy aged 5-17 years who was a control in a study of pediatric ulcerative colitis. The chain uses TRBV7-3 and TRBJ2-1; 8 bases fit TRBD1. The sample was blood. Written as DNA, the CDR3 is TGTGCCAGCAGCCGGGGACAGGACCATGAGCAGTTCTTC. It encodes CASSRGQDHEQFF.